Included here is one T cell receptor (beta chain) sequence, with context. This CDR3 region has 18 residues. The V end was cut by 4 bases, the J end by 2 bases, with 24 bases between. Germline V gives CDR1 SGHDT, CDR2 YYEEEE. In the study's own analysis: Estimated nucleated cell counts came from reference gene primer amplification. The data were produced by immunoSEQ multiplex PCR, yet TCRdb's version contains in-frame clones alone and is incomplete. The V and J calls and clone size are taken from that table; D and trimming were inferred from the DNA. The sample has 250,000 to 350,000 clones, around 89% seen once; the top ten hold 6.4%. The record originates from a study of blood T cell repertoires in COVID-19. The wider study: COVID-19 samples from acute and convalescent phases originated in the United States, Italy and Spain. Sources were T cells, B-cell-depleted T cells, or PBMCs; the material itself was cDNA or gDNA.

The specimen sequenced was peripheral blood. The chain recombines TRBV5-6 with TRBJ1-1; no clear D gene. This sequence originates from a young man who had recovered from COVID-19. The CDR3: CASSPSTGKTMANTEAFF. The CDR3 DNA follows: TGTGCCAGCAGCCCCTCCACGGGGAAAACGATGGCAAACACTGAAGCTTTCTTT.